This T cell receptor beta chain was obtained from a study of shared clonotypes between healthy human individuals. Unmatched junction bases numbered 4, after V lost 1 base and J lost 3 bases. This CDR3 has 16 residues. Germline loops: CDR1 MGHRA, CDR2 YSYEKL. The assay was carried out at the deep level. Profiling relied on immunoSEQ multiplex PCR, and the TCRdb table lists in-frame clones only, not all of them. Among some 900,000 clones, about 80% were seen once, and the ten largest hold about 1.5%. Sequenced: memory CD4+ T cells sorted from blood. Subset denoted: CD45RA-negative fraction. This chain links TRBV4-1 with TRBJ1-4, with 8 bases identical to TRBD1. The origin of this receptor is a young man in good health. The CDR3 coding sequence is TGCGCCAGCAGCCAAGGGCAGGGGGCTTCTAATGAAAAACTGTTTTTT. Translated, it gives CASSQGQGASNEKLFF.